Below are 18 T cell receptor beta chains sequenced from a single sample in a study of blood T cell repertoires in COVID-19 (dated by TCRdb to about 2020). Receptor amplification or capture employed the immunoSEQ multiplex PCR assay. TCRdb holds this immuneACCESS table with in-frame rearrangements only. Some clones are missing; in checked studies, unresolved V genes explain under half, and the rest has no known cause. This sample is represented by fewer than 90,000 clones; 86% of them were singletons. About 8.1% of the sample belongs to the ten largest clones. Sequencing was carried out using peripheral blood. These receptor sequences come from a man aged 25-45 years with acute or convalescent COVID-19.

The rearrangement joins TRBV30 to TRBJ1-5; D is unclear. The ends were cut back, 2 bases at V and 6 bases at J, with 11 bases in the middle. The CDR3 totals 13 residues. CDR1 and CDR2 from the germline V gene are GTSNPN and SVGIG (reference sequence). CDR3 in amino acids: CAWSRGRTQPQHF. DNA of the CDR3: TGTGCCTGGAGTCGAGGGAGGACTCAGCCCCAGCATTTT.

The CDR3 sequence: CAISSGGGYEQYF. The CDR3 DNA reads as TGTGCCATCAGTTCAGGGGGAGGCTACGAGCAGTACTTC. This sequence joins TRBV10-3 and TRBJ2-7, with D possibly being TRBD1 (7 bases). V shed 5 bases and J shed 3 bases, with 11 bases lying between them. The germline CDR1 and CDR2 sequences are ENHRY and SYGVKD. The CDR3 runs to 13 residues.

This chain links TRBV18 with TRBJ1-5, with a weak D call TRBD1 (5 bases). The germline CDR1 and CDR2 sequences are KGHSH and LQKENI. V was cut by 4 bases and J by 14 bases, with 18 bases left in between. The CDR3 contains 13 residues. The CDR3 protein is CASSLTLRDSKHF. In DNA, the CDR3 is TGTGCCAGCTCACTCACACTCCGGGACTCCAAGCATTTT.

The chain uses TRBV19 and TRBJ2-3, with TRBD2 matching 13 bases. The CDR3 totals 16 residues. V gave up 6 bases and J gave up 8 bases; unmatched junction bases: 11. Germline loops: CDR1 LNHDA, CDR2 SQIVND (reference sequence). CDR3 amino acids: CASSKIGLAGVGTQYF. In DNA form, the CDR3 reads TGTGCCAGTAGCAAAATTGGACTAGCGGGAGTCGGTACGCAGTATTTT.

The CDR3 reads CASSPPEPPYEQYF. The DNA for the CDR3 is TGTGCCAGCAGCCCTCCGGAGCCCCCCTACGAGCAGTACTTC. The V and J genes are TRBV5-6 and TRBJ2-7, with D unresolved. V was clipped by 4 bases and J by 2 bases, with 13 bases between them. The CDR3 loop spans 14 amino acids. Germline loops: CDR1 SGHDT, CDR2 YYEEEE.

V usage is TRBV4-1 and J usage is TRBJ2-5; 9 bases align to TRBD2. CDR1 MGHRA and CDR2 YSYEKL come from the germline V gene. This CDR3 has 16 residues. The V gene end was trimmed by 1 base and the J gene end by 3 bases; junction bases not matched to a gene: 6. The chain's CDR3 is CASSQVGLAPKETQYF. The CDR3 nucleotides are TGCGCCAGCAGCCAAGTTGGACTAGCGCCAAAAGAGACCCAGTACTTC.

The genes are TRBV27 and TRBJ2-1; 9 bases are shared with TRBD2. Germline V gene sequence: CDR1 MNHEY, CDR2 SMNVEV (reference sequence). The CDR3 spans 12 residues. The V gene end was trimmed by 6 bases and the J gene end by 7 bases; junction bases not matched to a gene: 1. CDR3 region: CASSLAGNEQFF. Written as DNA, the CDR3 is TGTGCCAGCAGCCTAGCGGGAAATGAGCAGTTCTTC.

This chain's CDR3 is CASSYSPQGYEQYF. CDR3 nucleotides: TGTGCCAGCAGTTACTCCCCTCAGGGCTACGAGCAGTACTTC. The chain couples TRBV6-2 or TRBV6-3 to TRBJ2-7; D might be TRBD1 (5 bases). The V end lost 0 bases, the J end lost 3 bases, and 9 bases lay between the germline ends. CDR3 length equals 14 residues. Looked up from germline, CDR1 is MNHEY and CDR2 is SVGEGT.

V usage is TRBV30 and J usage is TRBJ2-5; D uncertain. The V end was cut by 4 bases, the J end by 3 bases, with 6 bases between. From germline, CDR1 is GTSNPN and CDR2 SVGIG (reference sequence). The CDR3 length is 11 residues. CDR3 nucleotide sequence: TGTGCCTGGAACCAGGAAGAGACCCAGTACTTC. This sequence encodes CAWNQEETQYF.

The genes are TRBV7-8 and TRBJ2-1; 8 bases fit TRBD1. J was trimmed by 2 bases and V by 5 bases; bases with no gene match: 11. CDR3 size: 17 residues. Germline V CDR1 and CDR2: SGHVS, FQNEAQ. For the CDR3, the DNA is TGTGCCAGCAGCCCCCAGGGGGCACTCAAGACCTACAATGAGCAGTTCTTC. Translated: CASSPQGALKTYNEQFF.

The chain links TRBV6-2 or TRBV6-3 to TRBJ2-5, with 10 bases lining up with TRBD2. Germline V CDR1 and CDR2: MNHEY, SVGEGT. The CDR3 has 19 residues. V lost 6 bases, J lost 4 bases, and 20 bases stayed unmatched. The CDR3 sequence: CASSPPRVSSGRVGETQYF. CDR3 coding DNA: TGTGCCAGCAGCCCTCCGCGGGTTTCTAGCGGGAGAGTTGGAGAGACCCAGTACTTC.

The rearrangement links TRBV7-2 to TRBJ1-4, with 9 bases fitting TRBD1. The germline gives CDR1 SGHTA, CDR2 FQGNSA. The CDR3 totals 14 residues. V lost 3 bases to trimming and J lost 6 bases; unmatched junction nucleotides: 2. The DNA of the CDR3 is TGTGCCAGCAGCTTGGACAGGGGTGATGAAAAACTGTTTTTT. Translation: CASSLDRGDEKLFF.

The CDR3, as DNA: TGTGCCAGCAGCTTAGTTAGCGGGAGGGCCTCAGATACGCAGTATTTT. As protein: CASSLVSGRASDTQYF. V is TRBV11-2 and J is TRBJ2-3; 11 bases fit TRBD2. V lost 1 base, J lost 4 bases, and 4 bases stayed unmatched. Germline V lookup: CDR1 SGHAT, CDR2 FQNNGV. The CDR3 sequence is 16 residues long.

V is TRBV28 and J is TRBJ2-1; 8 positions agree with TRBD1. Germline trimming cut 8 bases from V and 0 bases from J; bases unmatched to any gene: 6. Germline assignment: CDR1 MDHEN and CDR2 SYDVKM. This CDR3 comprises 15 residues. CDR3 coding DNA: TGTGCCAGCTCCCCAGGGGGCGGCTCCTACAATGAGCAGTTCTTC. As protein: CASSPGGGSYNEQFF.

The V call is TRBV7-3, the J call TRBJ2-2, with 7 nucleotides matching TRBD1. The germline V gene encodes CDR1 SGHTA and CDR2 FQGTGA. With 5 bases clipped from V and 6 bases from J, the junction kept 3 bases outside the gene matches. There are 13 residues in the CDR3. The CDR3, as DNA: TGTGCCAGCAGCCCGACAGGGCCCGGGGAGCTGTTTTTT. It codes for CASSPTGPGELFF.

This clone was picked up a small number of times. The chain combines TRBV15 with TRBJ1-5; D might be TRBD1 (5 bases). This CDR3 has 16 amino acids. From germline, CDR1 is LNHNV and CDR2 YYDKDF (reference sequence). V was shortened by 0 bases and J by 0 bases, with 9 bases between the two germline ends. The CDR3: CATSRDRGYSNQPQHF. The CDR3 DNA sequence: TGTGCCACCAGCAGAGATAGGGGTTATAGCAATCAGCCCCAGCATTTT.

This chain's CDR3 is CASSIAPRQRPNTEAFF. CDR3 sequence (DNA): TGTGCCAGTAGTATAGCCCCTCGACAAAGACCGAACACTGAAGCTTTCTTT. The chain carries TRBV19 and TRBJ1-1; no reliable D call. Trimming shortened V by 1 base and J by 1 base, and 16 bases separated the two germline ends. Per germline, CDR1 LNHDA and CDR2 SQIVND (reference sequence). This CDR3 has 17 amino acids.

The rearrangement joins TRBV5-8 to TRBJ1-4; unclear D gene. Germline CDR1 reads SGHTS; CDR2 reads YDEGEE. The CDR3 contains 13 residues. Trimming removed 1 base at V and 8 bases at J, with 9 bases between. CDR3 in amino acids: CASSLLFLEKLFF. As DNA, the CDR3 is TGTGCCAGCAGCTTGCTTTTTCTGGAAAAACTGTTTTTT. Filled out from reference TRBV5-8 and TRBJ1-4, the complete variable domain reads EAGVTQSPTHLIKTRGQQATLRCSPISGHTSVYWYQQALGLGLQFLLWYDEGEERNRGNFPPRFSGRQFPNYSSELNVNALELEDSALYLCASSLLFLEKLFFGSGTQLSVL.